Listed below are T cell receptor beta chains from one sample, sequenced in a study of blood T cell repertoires in COVID-19. Some clones are missing from TCRdb's copy, which holds only in-frame ones; the method was immunoSEQ multiplex PCR. The sample contains hundreds of thousands of clones, about 90% of which appear only once. Sequencing was performed on peripheral blood. The source is a woman between 65 and 79 years old with COVID-19, enrolled during active disease. CDR3s include the opening cysteine and the closing phenylalanine or tryptophan. D genes are given only for firm matches. Expanded clones are given a class, and other clones once, few, many or no size at all.

once	15	TRBV3-1/TRBV3-2	TRBD2	TRBJ2-5	CASLMGLAGGETQYF	TGTGCCAGCCTAATGGGACTAGCGGGAGGAGAGACCCAGTACTTC
NA	15	TRBV4-2	TRBD1	TRBJ1-4	CASSQVEGADEKLFF	TGTGCCAGCAGCCAAGTCGAGGGGGCGGATGAAAAACTGTTTTTT
NA	16	TRBV6-6	TRBD1	TRBJ1-3	CASTERQGISGNTIYF	TGTGCCAGCACCGAACGACAGGGGATTTCTGGAAACACCATATATTTT
NA	16	TRBV27	TRBD1	TRBJ2-1	CASSWGQGGAYNEQFF	TGTGCCAGCAGTTGGGGACAGGGGGGGGCCTACAATGAGCAGTTCTTC
NA	16	TRBV7-3	TRBD2	TRBJ2-3	CASIQSGTSGTDTQYF	TGTGCCAGCATCCAGTCCGGGACTAGCGGCACAGATACGCAGTATTTT
NA	15	TRBV27	NA	TRBJ2-3	CASSLSSGAPDTQYF	TGTGCCAGCAGTTTATCTTCTGGGGCCCCAGATACGCAGTATTTT
NA	15	TRBV28	TRBD1	TRBJ1-2	CASSLKGAANYGYTF	TGTGCCAGCAGTTTAAAGGGGGCCGCTAACTATGGCTACACCTTC
NA	15	TRBV28	TRBD1	TRBJ1-2	CASSSSGQIYYGYTF	TGTGCCAGCAGTTCGTCGGGACAGATCTACTATGGCTACACCTTC
NA	17	TRBV7-5	NA	TRBJ2-7	CAEPTMGGIWSSYEQYF	TGTGCCGAACCAACTATGGGGGGTATTTGGAGCTCCTACGAGCAGTACTTC
NA	16	TRBV6-1	TRBD1	TRBJ2-1	CASSDLGQDLYNEQFF	TGTGCCAGCAGTGATTTAGGACAGGACCTTTACAATGAGCAGTTCTTC
NA	15	TRBV19	NA	TRBJ2-3	CASSRAADSTDTQYF	TGTGCCAGTAGTAGGGCAGCGGACTCCACAGATACGCAGTATTTT
NA	15	TRBV10-3	TRBD2	TRBJ2-1	CAISDGLAEVHEQFF	TGTGCCATCAGTGATGGACTAGCGGAAGTCCATGAGCAGTTCTTC
once	13	TRBV11-1	NA	TRBJ2-7	CASSFSGTYEQYF	TGTGCCAGCAGCTTTTCAGGGACCTACGAGCAGTACTTC
NA	15	TRBV5-1	NA	TRBJ2-5	CASSPQTGTQETQYF	TGCGCCAGCAGCCCACAAACCGGGACACAAGAGACCCAGTACTTC
NA	11	TRBV2	NA	TRBJ2-4	CASGGPNIQYF	TGTGCCAGCGGGGGCCCTAACATTCAGTACTTC
NA	13	TRBV30	NA	TRBJ1-1	CAGRGSSPREAFF	TGTGCCGGGAGAGGATCTAGTCCCCGAGAAGCTTTCTTT
NA	16	TRBV27	NA	TRBJ2-2	CASSLSGQGMIGELFF	TGTGCCAGCAGTTTATCGGGTCAGGGAATGATCGGGGAGCTGTTTTTT
NA	13	TRBV28	TRBD1	TRBJ1-4	CASSDRDWRKLFF	TGTGCCAGCAGTGACAGGGATTGGCGAAAACTGTTTTTT
NA	16	TRBV6-6	NA	TRBJ1-1	CASSYGRTVSNTEAFF	TGTGCCAGCAGTTACGGTAGGACTGTGTCGAACACTGAAGCTTTCTTT
few	15	TRBV4-3	TRBD2	TRBJ2-1	CASSEMETSWNEQFF	TGCGCCAGCAGCGAAATGGAGACTAGCTGGAATGAGCAGTTCTTC
NA	11	TRBV9	NA	TRBJ2-7	CASRSETEQYF	TGTGCCAGCAGATCAGAAACCGAGCAGTACTTC
NA	17	TRBV11-2	NA	TRBJ2-2	CASSPAVGGTNTGELFF	TGTGCCAGCAGCCCAGCGGTGGGCGGAACGAACACCGGGGAGCTGTTTTTT
NA	17	TRBV7-2	TRBD2	TRBJ2-2	CASSLDFGLAASGELFF	TGTGCCAGCAGCTTAGATTTTGGACTAGCGGCAAGCGGGGAGCTGTTTTTT
NA	15	TRBV4-1	TRBD1	TRBJ2-7	CASSPTPGGSYEQYF	TGCGCCAGCAGCCCCACCCCAGGGGGCTCCTACGAGCAGTACTTC
NA	13	TRBV7-6	NA	TRBJ2-7	CASSLGETYSPYF	TGTGCCAGCAGCTTAGGGGAGACGTACTCCCCGTACTTC
NA	13	TRBV6-5	NA	TRBJ1-2	CASSYGTQGGYTF	TGTGCCAGCAGTTACGGCACTCAGGGGGGCTACACCTTC
NA	17	TRBV23-1	TRBD1	TRBJ2-7	CASSQCPNRDRAYEQYF	TGCGCCAGCAGTCAATGCCCCAACCGGGACAGAGCCTACGAGCAGTACTTC